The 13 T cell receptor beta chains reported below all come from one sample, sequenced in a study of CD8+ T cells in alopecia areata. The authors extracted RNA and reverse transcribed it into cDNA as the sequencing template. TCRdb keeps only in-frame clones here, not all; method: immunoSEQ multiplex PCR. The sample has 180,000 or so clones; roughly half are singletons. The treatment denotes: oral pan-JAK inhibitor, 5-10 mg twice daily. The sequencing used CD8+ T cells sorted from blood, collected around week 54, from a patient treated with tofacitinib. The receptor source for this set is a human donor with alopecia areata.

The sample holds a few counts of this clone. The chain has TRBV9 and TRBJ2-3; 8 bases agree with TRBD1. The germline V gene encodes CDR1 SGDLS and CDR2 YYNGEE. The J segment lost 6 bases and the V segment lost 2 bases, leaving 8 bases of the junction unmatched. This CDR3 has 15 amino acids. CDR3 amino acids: CASSVYRGSDDTQYF. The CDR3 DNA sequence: TGTGCCAGCAGCGTGTACAGGGGGTCGGATGATACGCAGTATTTT.

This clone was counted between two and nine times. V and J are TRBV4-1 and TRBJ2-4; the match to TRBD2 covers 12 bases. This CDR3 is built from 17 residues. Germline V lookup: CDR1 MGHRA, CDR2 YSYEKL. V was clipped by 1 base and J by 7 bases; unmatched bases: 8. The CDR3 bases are TGCGCCAGCAGCCAAGGGCTAGCGGGGGGGCCTGGGAACATTCAGTACTTC. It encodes CASSQGLAGGPGNIQYF.

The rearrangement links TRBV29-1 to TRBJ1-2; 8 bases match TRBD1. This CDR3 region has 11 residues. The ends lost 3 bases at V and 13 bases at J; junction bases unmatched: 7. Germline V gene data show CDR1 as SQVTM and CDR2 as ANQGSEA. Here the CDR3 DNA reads TGCAGCGTTGAGGACAGGGTGCGTCTCACCTTC. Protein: CSVEDRVRLTF.

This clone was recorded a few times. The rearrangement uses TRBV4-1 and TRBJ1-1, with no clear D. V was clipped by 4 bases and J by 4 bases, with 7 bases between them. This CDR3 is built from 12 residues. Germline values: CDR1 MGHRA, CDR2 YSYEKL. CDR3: CASSLAGTEAFF. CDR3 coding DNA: TGCGCCAGCAGCCTGGCCGGCACTGAAGCTTTCTTT.

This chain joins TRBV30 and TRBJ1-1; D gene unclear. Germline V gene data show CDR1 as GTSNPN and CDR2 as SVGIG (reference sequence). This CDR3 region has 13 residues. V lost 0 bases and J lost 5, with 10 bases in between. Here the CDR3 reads CAWSVLPGTEAFF. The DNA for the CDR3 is TGTGCCTGGAGTGTACTGCCAGGAACTGAAGCTTTCTTT.

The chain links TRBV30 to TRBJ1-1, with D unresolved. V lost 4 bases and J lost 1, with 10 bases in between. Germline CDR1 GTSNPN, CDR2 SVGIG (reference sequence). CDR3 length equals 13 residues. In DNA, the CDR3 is TGTGCCTGGACCGACGGGAGGAACACTGAAGCTTTCTTT. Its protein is CAWTDGRNTEAFF.

CDR3 loop: CSVEGLAGGPLDTQYF. The DNA of the CDR3 is TGCAGCGTTGAGGGGTTAGCGGGGGGGCCCTTAGATACGCAGTATTTT. The chain joins TRBV29-1 to TRBJ2-3, with 11 bases matching TRBD2. The J segment lost 5 bases and the V segment lost 3 bases, leaving 10 bases of the junction unmatched. This CDR3 region has 16 residues. From germline, CDR1 is SQVTM and CDR2 ANQGSEA.

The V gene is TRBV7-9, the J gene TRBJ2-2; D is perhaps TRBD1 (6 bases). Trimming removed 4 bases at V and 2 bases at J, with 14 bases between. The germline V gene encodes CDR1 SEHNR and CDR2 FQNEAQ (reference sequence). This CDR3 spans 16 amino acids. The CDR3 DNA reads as TGTGCCAGCAGCTCTGACCCACAGGGTAACACCGGGGAGCTGTTTTTT. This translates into CASSSDPQGNTGELFF. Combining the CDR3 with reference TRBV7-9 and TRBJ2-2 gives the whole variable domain DTGVSQNPRHKITKRGQNVTFRCDPISEHNRLYWYRQTLGQGPEFLTYFQNEAQLEKSRLLSDRFSAERPKGSFSTLEIQRTEQGDSAMYLCASSSDPQGNTGELFFGEGSRLTVL.

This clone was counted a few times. The CDR3 nucleotides are TGTGCCAGCAGTCTCGGACTTAACAATGAGCAGTTCTTC. Translating it yields CASSLGLNNEQFF. The chain recombines TRBV27 with TRBJ2-1; D is perhaps TRBD2 (5 bases). The CDR3 runs to 13 residues. Trimming left V 5 bases short and J 5 bases short, with 10 bases between. Germline CDR1 MNHEY, CDR2 SMNVEV (reference sequence).

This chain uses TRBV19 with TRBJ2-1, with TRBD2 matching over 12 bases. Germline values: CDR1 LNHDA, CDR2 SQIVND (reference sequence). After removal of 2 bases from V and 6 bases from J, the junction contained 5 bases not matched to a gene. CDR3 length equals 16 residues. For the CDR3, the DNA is TGTGCCAGTAGTATACCTAGCGGGGGGGCCTTCAATGAGCAGTTCTTC. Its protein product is CASSIPSGGAFNEQFF.

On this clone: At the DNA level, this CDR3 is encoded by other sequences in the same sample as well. The CDR3 region is CASSLGTGVGYTF. The CDR3 nucleotides read TGTGCCAGCAGTTTAGGGACAGGGGTTGGCTACACCTTC. The gene calls are TRBV27 and TRBJ1-2, with 10 bases identical to TRBD1. The CDR3 covers 13 residues. Germline lookup yields CDR1 MNHEY and CDR2 SMNVEV (reference sequence). V gave up 2 bases and J gave up 7 bases; unmatched junction bases: 1.

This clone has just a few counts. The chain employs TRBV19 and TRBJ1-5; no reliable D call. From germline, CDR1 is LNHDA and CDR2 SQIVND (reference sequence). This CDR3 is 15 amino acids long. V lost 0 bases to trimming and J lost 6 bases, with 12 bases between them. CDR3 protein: CASSIDYKGLQPQHF. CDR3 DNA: TGTGCCAGTAGTATAGATTACAAAGGTCTTCAGCCCCAGCATTTT.

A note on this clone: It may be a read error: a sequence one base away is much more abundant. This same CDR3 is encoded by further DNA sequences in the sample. The CDR3 nucleotides are TGTGCCAGTAGTATCCGGGACAGAAATCAGCCCCAGCATTTT. Amino acid sequence: CASSIRDRNQPQHF. The genes are TRBV19 and TRBJ1-5, with TRBD1 matching 7 bases. With V trimmed by 3 bases and J by 4 bases, 3 bases remained unmatched. The CDR3 length is 14 residues. CDR1 and CDR2 (germline): LNHDA, SQIVND (reference sequence).